This T cell receptor beta chain was captured in a study of blood T cells in healthy people across ages. Whole-study findings and limits: Diversity estimated from one million T cells was considered an underestimate. Older individuals had lower TCR beta diversity per million T cells (the decline was roughly linear). Higher naive T cell percentage went strongly together with higher TCR beta diversity.

To note about this clonotype: The antigen is unknown.

A second PCR, run for roughly 7 to 12 cycles, used a sample-barcoded 5' primer plus a J-beta primer mix. Via MiXCR, TCRdb re-called the 5' RACE reads, giving one row per CDR3 protein. Among fewer than 1,000,000 distinct CDR3 sequences listed, around 50% were seen once. Material for sequencing was blood. The receptor's source is a man older than 75 in good health.

The CDR3 DNA follows: TGTGCCAGCAGTTCCCCCGGGGCGCAAGAGACCCAGTACTTC. This translates into CASSSPGAQETQYF. The chain links TRBV6-5 to TRBJ2-5, with D perhaps matching TRBD1 or TRBD2 (5 bases each). V was cut by 4 bases and J by 2 bases, with 11 bases left in between. The germline gives CDR1 MNHEY, CDR2 SVGAGI. The CDR3 has 14 residues.